This T cell receptor beta chain was found in a study of blood T cell repertoires in COVID-19. The CDR3 loop spans 14 amino acids. CDR1 and CDR2 (germline): MDHEN, SYDVKM. The V gene lost 8 bases and the J gene lost 0 bases, with 14 bases spanning the gap. Sequencing used immunoSEQ multiplex PCR; TCRdb keeps in-frame clones, though not all of them. The repertoire has 80,000 or so clones, over 85% of them found once; the top ten carry about 2.5%. The sequencing sample was made of peripheral blood. This receptor was obtained from a man aged 50 to 60 with acute or convalescent COVID-19. The gene calls are TRBV28 and TRBJ2-7; D ambiguous. CDR3 loop: CASSAPPSSYEQYF. CDR3 sequence (DNA): TGTGCCAGCTCTGCCCCACCTAGCTCCTACGAGCAGTACTTC.